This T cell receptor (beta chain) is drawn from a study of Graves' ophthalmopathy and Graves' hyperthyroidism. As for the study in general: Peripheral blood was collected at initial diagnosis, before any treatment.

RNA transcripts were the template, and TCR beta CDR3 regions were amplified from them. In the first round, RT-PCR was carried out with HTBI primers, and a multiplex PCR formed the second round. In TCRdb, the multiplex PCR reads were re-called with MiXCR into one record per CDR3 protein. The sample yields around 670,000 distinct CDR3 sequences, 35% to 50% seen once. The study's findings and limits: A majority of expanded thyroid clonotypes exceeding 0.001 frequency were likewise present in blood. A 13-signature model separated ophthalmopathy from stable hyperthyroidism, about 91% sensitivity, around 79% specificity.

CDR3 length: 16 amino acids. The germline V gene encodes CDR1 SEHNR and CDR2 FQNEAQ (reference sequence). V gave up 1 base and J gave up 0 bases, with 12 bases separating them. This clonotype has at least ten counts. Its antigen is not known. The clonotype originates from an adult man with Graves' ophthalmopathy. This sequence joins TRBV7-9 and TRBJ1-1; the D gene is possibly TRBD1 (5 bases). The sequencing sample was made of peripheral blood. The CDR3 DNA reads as TGTGCCAGCAGCTTAGGCAGGGCGATTGTGAACACTGAAGCTTTCTTT. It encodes CASSLGRAIVNTEAFF.